A selection of T cell receptor beta chains follows, all from one sample in a study of blood T cell repertoires in COVID-19. Measured with immunoSEQ multiplex PCR; TCRdb has only the in-frame clones, and not every one. The repertoire includes about 190,000 clones, roughly 80% of them detected once, and more than 5% sits in the top ten. Sequences were obtained from peripheral blood. These receptors originate from a woman aged 25 to 39 with acute or convalescent COVID-19. The CDR3 runs from the conserved cysteine through the conserved F or W.

V: TRBV7-3; CDR3: CASSLGRLNEQFF
V: TRBV4-1; CDR3: CASSQERYNEQFF
V: TRBV3-1/TRBV3-2; CDR3: CASSRTGTQYF
V: TRBV28; CDR3: CAIEESTNEKLFF
V: TRBV13; CDR3: CASSSYTRQGASYNEQFF
V: TRBV5-1; CDR3: CASSRGGGADTQYF
V: TRBV9; CDR3: CASSVYITNRQGTQYF
V: TRBV2; CDR3: CAGDRGGRTNEKLFF
V: TRBV19; CDR3: CASSIHNRGPGNQPQHF
V: TRBV11-2; CDR3: CASSLDRAAGGITDTQYF
V: TRBV6-6; CDR3: CASSYSAGGFSYEQYF
V: TRBV4-3; CDR3: CASSQRQVGLAGVYNEQFF
V: TRBV3-1/TRBV3-2; CDR3: CASSQDYRDPYEQYF
V: TRBV7-8; CDR3: CASSTVGYEQYF
V: TRBV27; CDR3: CASSLLDRDTQYF
V: TRBV5-6; CDR3: CASSRPGQVLSPLHF
V: TRBV14; CDR3: CASSPELAGVGNNEQFF
V: TRBV9; CDR3: CASSVDAGAGQPQHF
V: TRBV11-3; CDR3: CASSLGRGGQETQYF
V: TRBV4-3; CDR3: CASSQVGDTNQPQHF
V: TRBV11-3; CDR3: CASSLDSGGYSEQFF
V: TRBV28; CDR3: CASSSDRGDQPQHF
V: TRBV5-4; CDR3: CASSRGTSGSISGELFF
V: TRBV19; CDR3: CASSIGDSSYEQYF
V: TRBV4-1; CDR3: CASSQARSGGYNEQFF
V: TRBV19; CDR3: CASRKLAGAYEQYF
V: TRBV11-1; CDR3: CASSSGTSTEAFF
V: TRBV11-1; CDR3: CASSPRGDYGYTF
V: TRBV2; CDR3: CASSVQGLGHQPQHF
V: TRBV7-6; CDR3: CASSIRSGSLNEKLFF
V: TRBV6-6; CDR3: CASREDGWSNQPQHF
V: TRBV16; CDR3: CASSQQGSSNYGYTF
V: TRBV7-6; CDR3: CASSLAAGLINTEAFF
V: TRBV19; CDR3: CASSIAGTYYNEQFF
V: TRBV20-1; CDR3: CSASRQGSYGYTF
V: TRBV3-1/TRBV3-2; CDR3: CASSHQKASCLRPDTQYF
V: TRBV27; CDR3: CASSTGATNEKLFF
V: TRBV4-2; CDR3: CASSFGTGTSTDTQYF
V: TRBV6-5; CDR3: CASIIGGDQPQHF
V: TRBV7-8; CDR3: CASSILRRPGTGSANEKLFF
V: TRBV6-1; CDR3: CASSETGGVKAFF
V: TRBV30; CDR3: CAWSVRQGLGYTF
V: TRBV19; CDR3: CASSTGGAMNTQYF
V: TRBV7-3; CDR3: CASSLGQGWEQFF
V: TRBV29-1; CDR3: CSVENDRGLSYGYTF
V: TRBV4-1; CDR3: CASSLAAGTNPLDTQYF
V: TRBV5-1; CDR3: CASSPGQINPPLFDNEQFF
V: TRBV10-3; CDR3: CATTQAGANTGELFF
V: TRBV7-2; CDR3: CASSGDKGTGYTF
V: TRBV6-4; CDR3: CASSRTSGRTSYNEQFF
V: TRBV7-9; CDR3: CASSLGGGQAKNIQYF
V: TRBV5-1; CDR3: CASSLEWGRNTEAFF
V: TRBV9; CDR3: CASSEDRNSPLHF
V: TRBV6-6; CDR3: CASSRRGNTEAFF
V: TRBV6-2/TRBV6-3; CDR3: CASSYSGGGDYGYTF
V: TRBV10-3; CDR3: CAISVAGNQPQHF
V: TRBV19; CDR3: CASRSYRGANQPQHF
V: TRBV2; CDR3: CASSGFRDEQFF
V: TRBV28; CDR3: CASSIDWNQPQHF